The source of this T cell receptor (beta chain) is a study of blood T cell repertoires in COVID-19. Whole-study context: Sources were T cells, B-cell-depleted T cells, or PBMCs; the material itself was cDNA or gDNA.

The V gene end was trimmed by 8 bases and the J gene end by 2 bases; junction bases not matched to a gene: 15. Germline CDR1 is SGHNT and CDR2 is YENEEA. CDR3 length equals 17 residues. Original handling: Amplification of reference gene primers provided the estimated nucleated cell counts. Libraries were prepared by immunoSEQ multiplex PCR; TCRdb keeps only in-frame clonotypes and omits some of them. Clonal size and the V and J genes are those of that table, whereas D and trimming came from the DNA. The sample has fewer than 100,000 clones; around 75% are singletons. The V gene is TRBV11-3, the J gene TRBJ2-3; 8 bases map to TRBD2. The specimen sequenced was peripheral blood. This clonotype originated in a man in his sixties or seventies with acute or convalescent COVID-19. The DNA for the CDR3 is TGTGCCAGCTTTACCCTCCGGCGACTAGCGTACACAGATACGCAGTATTTT. This encodes CASFTLRRLAYTDTQYF. The full variable domain, in which reference TRBV11-3 and TRBJ2-3 provide the parts outside the CDR3, is EAGVVQSPRYKIIEKKQPVAFWCNPISGHNTLYWYLQNLGQGPELLIRYENEEAVDDSQLPKDRFSAERLKGVDSTLKIQPAELGDSAVYLCASFTLRRLAYTDTQYFGPGTRLTVL.